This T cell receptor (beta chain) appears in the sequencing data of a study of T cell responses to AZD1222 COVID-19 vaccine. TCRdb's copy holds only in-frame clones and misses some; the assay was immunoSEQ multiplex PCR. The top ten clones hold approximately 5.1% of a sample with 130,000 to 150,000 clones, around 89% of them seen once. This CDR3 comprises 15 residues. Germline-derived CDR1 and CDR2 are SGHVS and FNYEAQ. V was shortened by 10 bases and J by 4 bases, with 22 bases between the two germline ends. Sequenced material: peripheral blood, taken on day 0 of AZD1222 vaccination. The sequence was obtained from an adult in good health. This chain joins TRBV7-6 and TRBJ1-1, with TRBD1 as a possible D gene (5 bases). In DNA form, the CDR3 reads TGTGCCATCCCCCTCCTTGGGGGGAATGGCACTGAAGCTTTCTTT. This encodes CAIPLLGGNGTEAFF.